The subject of this entry is one T cell receptor (beta chain). Vbeta (60) and Jbeta (13) primers were used in the PCR. Sequencing was performed with immunoSEQ multiplex PCR; in TCRdb, only in-frame clones are kept and a portion is missing. The sample records 150,000 to 200,000 clones, over 75% being singletons. Germline V gene lookup returns CDR1 MGHRA and CDR2 YSYEKL. The length of the CDR3 is 15 residues. The ends lost 4 bases at V and 5 bases at J; junction bases unmatched: 10. The record originates from a study of cytomegalovirus exposure and HLA in healthy donors. The material sequenced was PBMCs. The chain recombines TRBV4-1 with TRBJ2-5; 7 bases line up with TRBD1. This TCR derives from a female donor in good health and CMV-seronegative. The CDR3 sequence is CASSRNRGKGETQYF. Here the CDR3 DNA reads TGCGCCAGCAGCCGAAACAGGGGTAAGGGGGAGACCCAGTACTTC.